A selection of T cell receptor beta chains follows, all from one sample in a study of CD8 T cells in Susac syndrome. TCRdb independently ran MiXCR on the immunoSEQ multiplex PCR reads; one entry per CDR3 protein. This sample has 150,000 to 250,000 distinct CDR3 sequences; nearly 95% occur once, and the top ten carry 0.093%. Sequencing used CD4+ T cells from PBMCs. The receptors stem from a human donor with multiple sclerosis. Each CDR3 is given with its conserved first and last residue.

v_gene,CDR3aa
TRBV5-1,CASSLAGLETETQYF
TRBV14,CASSQGDSEGTEAFF
TRBV5-4,CASSNGQGFSLSGYTF
TRBV29-1,CSVARTSGTYNEQFF
TRBV29-1,CSVASNTGELFF
TRBV2,CASTWGGADTQYF
TRBV7-9,CASSPNRNYEQYF
TRBV2,CASSRGGAFDNEQFF
TRBV7-9,CASSLAGAFYNEQFF
TRBV7-8,CASSLERERELFF
TRBV2,CASSGPGGNYEQYF
TRBV30,CAWSVGQLNTEAFF
TRBV20-1,CSAMRTSGKYEQYF
TRBV7-7,CASSPNRGSTDTQYF
TRBV5-1,CASSLDLRTNEKLFF
TRBV9,CASSVADFGNTDTQYF
TRBV18,CASSPGGFNQPQHF
TRBV2,CASSIPPYGVQYF
TRBV29-1,CSVESGTVNTEAFF
TRBV3-1,CASSLVWGTQYF
TRBV6-6,CASSFPGQGAYEQYF
TRBV19,CASKAPDNILYGYTF
TRBV29-1,CSVGSRLGVYEQYF
TRBV5-6,CASSLHRGSEQFF
TRBV7-3,CASSSGLASIDTQYF
TRBV12-3/TRBV12-4,CASRRTGNQPQHF
TRBV10-2,CASSRTSGLFEQFF
TRBV30,CASTGGGYNEQFF
TRBV30,CAWNLQWGKDTQYF
TRBV4-1,CASSHPAGTTYEQYF
TRBV3-1,CASSLGLDGALFF
TRBV5-5,CASSLAGTGPLEGYTF
TRBV6-1,CASRETYNEQFF
TRBV7-9,CASSQTGGSGYTF
TRBV29-1,CSVRGEGPGGYTF
TRBV30,CAWSGQALQETQYF
TRBV5-1,CASSLASKNTGELFF
TRBV12-3/TRBV12-4,CASSLRQGYYGYTF
TRBV4-1,CASSQGSGNQETQYF
TRBV11-2,CASSTLRGNEQFF
TRBV3-1,CASSQVRVGGSEQYF
TRBV30,CAWSEESNQPQHF
TRBV2,CASRLALAEQFF
TRBV5-1,CASSFGQENSPLHF
TRBV18,CASSPSGTSLYF
TRBV20-1,CSARQGATYEQYF
TRBV2,CASGGHGGNQPQHF
TRBV20-1,CSAKTLRGSKGTGELFF
TRBV25-1,CANSGGLHF
TRBV12-3/TRBV12-4,CASQDRAYGYTF